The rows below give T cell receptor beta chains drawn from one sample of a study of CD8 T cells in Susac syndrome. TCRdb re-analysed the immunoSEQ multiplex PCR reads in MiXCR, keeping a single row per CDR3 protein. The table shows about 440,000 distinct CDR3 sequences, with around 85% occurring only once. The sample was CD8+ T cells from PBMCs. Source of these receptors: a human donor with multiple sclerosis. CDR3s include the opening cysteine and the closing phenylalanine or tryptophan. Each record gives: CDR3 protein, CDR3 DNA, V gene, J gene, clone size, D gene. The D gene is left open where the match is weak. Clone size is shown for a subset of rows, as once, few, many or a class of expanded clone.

CAISEGGESNQPQHF	TGTGCCATCAGTGAGGGGGGCGAGAGCAATCAGCCCCAGCATTTT	TRBV10-3	TRBJ1-5	.	.
CASSEGLAIYNEQFF	TGTGCCAGCAGTGAGGGACTAGCGATATACAATGAGCAGTTCTTC	TRBV12-3/TRBV12-4	TRBJ2-1	.	TRBD2
CASSYSPGLAGGRAGELFF	TGTGCCAGCAGTTACTCCCCGGGACTAGCGGGGGGACGGGCCGGGGAGCTGTTTTTT	TRBV6-5	TRBJ2-2	.	TRBD2
CSILRSGGNGYTF	TGCAGCATTCTAAGGTCCGGGGGTAATGGCTACACCTTC	TRBV29-1	TRBJ1-2	.	.
CASSPLAGSTYNEQFF	TGTGCCAGCAGTCCTCTAGCGGGAAGTACCTACAATGAGCAGTTCTTC	TRBV27	TRBJ2-1	.	TRBD2
CSGHRGDEQFF	TGCAGCGGACACAGGGGAGATGAGCAGTTCTTC	TRBV29-1	TRBJ2-1	.	TRBD1
CASSLTSGNVDEQFF	TGTGCCAGCAGTTTAACTAGCGGGAACGTCGATGAGCAGTTCTTC	TRBV12-3/TRBV12-4	TRBJ2-1	once	TRBD2
CASSADPGPIYEQYF	TGTGCCAGCAGCGCGGACCCAGGCCCCATTTACGAGCAGTACTTC	TRBV5-5	TRBJ2-7	few	.
CASSEESGGRDEQFF	TGTGCCAGCAGTGAAGAGAGCGGGGGGAGAGATGAGCAGTTCTTC	TRBV6-1	TRBJ2-1	.	TRBD2
CASSGRQETQYF	TGCGCCAGCAGCGGACGGCAAGAGACCCAGTACTTC	TRBV5-1	TRBJ2-5	.	.
CASGGEGGGEETQYF	TGTGCCAGCGGGGGGGAGGGGGGCGGAGAAGAGACCCAGTACTTC	TRBV6-6	TRBJ2-5	.	.
CAWNPVGYEQYF	TGTGCCTGGAATCCCGTTGGCTACGAGCAGTACTTC	TRBV30	TRBJ2-7	.	.
CSAPSGGAGQPQHF	TGCAGTGCTCCGTCGGGGGGCGCCGGTCAGCCCCAGCATTTT	TRBV20-1	TRBJ1-5	.	.
CAIGTPGHVYNEQFF	TGTGCCATCGGAACCCCGGGACATGTCTACAATGAGCAGTTCTTC	TRBV10-3	TRBJ2-1	.	.
CASSSGGENTEAFF	TGTGCCAGCTCAAGTGGAGGGGAGAACACTGAAGCTTTCTTT	TRBV18	TRBJ1-1	.	.
CASRTTSTYEQYF	TGTGCCAGCAGAACGACGTCGACCTACGAGCAGTACTTC	TRBV6-1	TRBJ2-7	.	.
CASSLWGNTEAFF	TGCGCCAGCAGCTTGTGGGGGAACACTGAAGCTTTCTTT	TRBV5-1	TRBJ1-1	.	.
CASSAGTGALNEQYF	TGTGCCAGCAGCGCCGGGACAGGGGCGCTAAACGAGCAGTACTTC	TRBV12-3/TRBV12-4	TRBJ2-7	.	TRBD1
CASSEARDIQYF	TGTGCCAGCAGTGAAGCCCGAGACATTCAGTACTTC	TRBV6-1	TRBJ2-4	.	.
CASSLLAGGQDEQFF	TGTGCCAGCAGCTTATTGGCGGGAGGGCAGGATGAGCAGTTCTTC	TRBV7-9	TRBJ2-1	.	TRBD2
CASSPLPSYEQYF	TGTGCCAGCAGCCCTCTCCCGTCCTACGAGCAGTACTTC	TRBV6-5	TRBJ2-7	.	.
CASSPLGASEETQYF	TGCGCCAGCAGCCCTCTCGGGGCCAGCGAAGAGACCCAGTACTTC	TRBV4-1	TRBJ2-5	.	.
CASSSMGGYEQYF	TGTGCCAGCAGCTCCATGGGGGGCTACGAGCAGTACTTC	TRBV5-4	TRBJ2-7	.	.
CASSEDPGLVGYEQYF	TGTGCCAGCAGTGAAGACCCGGGACTAGTAGGGTACGAGCAGTACTTC	TRBV6-1	TRBJ2-7	.	TRBD2
CSAWDFPSTDTQYF	TGCAGTGCCTGGGACTTCCCTAGCACAGATACGCAGTATTTT	TRBV20-1	TRBJ2-3	.	.